This TCR beta chain was identified during a study of T cells after yellow fever vaccination. Each CDR3 protein gets one entry after TCRdb re-called the 5' RACE reads with MiXCR. This sample has around 16,000 distinct CDR3 sequences, with 4% found just once. Many counts were recorded for this clonotype. This TCR came from a young man who received the YFV17D yellow fever vaccine. This specimen was PBMCs, either bulk or a sorted T-cell subset (CD4+, CD8+, memory, or dextramer-sorted; not recorded which), taken 15 days after the yellow fever booster vaccination.

DNA of the CDR3: TGTGCCAGCAGCCAAGCCGTGTCCGGCAATGAGCAGTTCTTC. Protein product: CASSQAVSGNEQFF. The rearrangement joins TRBV14 to TRBJ2-1; D gene uncertain. Between the trimmed V and J ends, which lost 1 base and 6 bases, there was a span of 10 bases. CDR3 length: 14 residues. Germline CDR1 reads SGHDN; CDR2 reads FVKESK.